The clone carrying this T cell receptor (beta chain) was seen many times. The antigen remains unidentified. The data derive from a study of metastatic and nonmetastatic thyroid tumors. Study results and limitations: In blood and tumor, TCR beta diversity was reportedly significantly higher in malignant thyroid tumors than in benign nodules.

Prior to thyroid surgery, none of the patients had received any treatment. Original analysis: In papillary thyroid cancer, a distant-metastasis classifier was built using CDR3 differences across clinicopathological groups. Using MiXCR, TCRdb re-called clones from the PCR reads. The V and J calls follow TCRdb's processing rather than the paper's. The profile covers about 20,000 clones, with 25% to 35% appearing a single time and 15% to 18% taken by the ten largest. This CDR3 spans 18 amino acids. Trimming removed 2 bases at V and 2 bases at J, with 18 bases between. Germline loops: CDR1 KGHSH, CDR2 LQKENI.

Sequenced input: tumor tissue. This chain connects TRBV18 to TRBJ1-4; a weak D match, TRBD1 (5 bases). This TCR derives from a female donor with papillary thyroid cancer or a benign thyroid nodule (not recorded which). Some clones in this sample may be carry-over from other donors' samples. CDR3 sequence reads: CASSPLSYRQWTNEKLFF. The CDR3, as DNA: TGTGCCAGCTCACCATTATCGTACAGGCAATGGACTAATGAAAAACTGTTTTTT.